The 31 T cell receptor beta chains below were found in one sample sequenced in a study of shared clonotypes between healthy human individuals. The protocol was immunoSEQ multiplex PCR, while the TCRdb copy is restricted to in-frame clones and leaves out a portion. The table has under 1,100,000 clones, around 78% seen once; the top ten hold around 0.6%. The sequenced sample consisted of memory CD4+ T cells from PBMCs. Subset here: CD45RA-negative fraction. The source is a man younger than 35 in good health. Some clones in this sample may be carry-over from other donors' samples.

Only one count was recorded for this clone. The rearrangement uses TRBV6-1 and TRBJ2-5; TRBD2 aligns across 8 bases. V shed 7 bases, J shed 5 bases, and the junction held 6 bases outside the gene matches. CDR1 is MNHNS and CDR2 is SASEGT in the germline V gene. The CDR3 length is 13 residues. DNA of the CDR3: TGTGCCAGCAAAGTCCCTAGCGGGGAGACCCAGTACTTC. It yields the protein CASKVPSGETQYF.

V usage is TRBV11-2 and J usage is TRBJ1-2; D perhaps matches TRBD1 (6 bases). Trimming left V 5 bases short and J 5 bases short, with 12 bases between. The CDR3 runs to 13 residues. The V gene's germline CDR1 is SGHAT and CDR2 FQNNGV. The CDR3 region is CASSPGGGYGYTF. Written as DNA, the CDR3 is TGTGCCAGCAGCCCCGGAGGGGGGTATGGCTACACCTTC.

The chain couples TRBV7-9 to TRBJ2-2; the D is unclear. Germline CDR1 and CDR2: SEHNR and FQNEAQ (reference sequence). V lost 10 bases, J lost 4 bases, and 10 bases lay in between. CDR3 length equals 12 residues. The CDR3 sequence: CATLTITGELFF. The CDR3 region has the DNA TGTGCCACCCTGACCATCACCGGGGAGCTGTTTTTT.

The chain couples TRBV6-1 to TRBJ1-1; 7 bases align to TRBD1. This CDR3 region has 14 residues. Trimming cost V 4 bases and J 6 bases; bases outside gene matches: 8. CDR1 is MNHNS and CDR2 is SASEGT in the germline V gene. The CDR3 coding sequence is TGTGCCAGCAGTGTAGTGGGCCAGGGGGCTGAAGCTTTCTTT. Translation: CASSVVGQGAEAFF.

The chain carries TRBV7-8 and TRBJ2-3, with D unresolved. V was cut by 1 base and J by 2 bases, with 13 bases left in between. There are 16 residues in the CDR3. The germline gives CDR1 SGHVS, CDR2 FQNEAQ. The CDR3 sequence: CASSLVLGIFTDTQYF. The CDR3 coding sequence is TGTGCCAGCAGCTTAGTGTTAGGGATCTTCACAGATACGCAGTATTTT. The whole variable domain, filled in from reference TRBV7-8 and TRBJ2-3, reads GAGVSQSPRYKVAKRGQDVALRCDPISGHVSLFWYQQALGQGPEFLTYFQNEAQLDKSGLPSDRFFAERPEGSVSTLKIQRTQQEDSAVYLCASSLVLGIFTDTQYFGPGTRLTVL.

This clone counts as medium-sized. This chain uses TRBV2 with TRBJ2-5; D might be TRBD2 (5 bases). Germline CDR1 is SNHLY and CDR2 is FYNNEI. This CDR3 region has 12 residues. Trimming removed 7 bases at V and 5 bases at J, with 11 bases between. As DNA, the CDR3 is TGTGCCAGCACGACGACGGGGGAGACCCAGTACTTC. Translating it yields CASTTTGETQYF. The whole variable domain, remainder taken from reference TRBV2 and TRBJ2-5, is EPEVTQTPSHQVTQMGQEVILRCVPISNHLYFYWYRQILGQKVEFLVSFYNNEISEKSEIFDDQFSVERPDGSNFTLKIRSTKLEDSAMYFCASTTTGETQYFGPGTRLLVL.

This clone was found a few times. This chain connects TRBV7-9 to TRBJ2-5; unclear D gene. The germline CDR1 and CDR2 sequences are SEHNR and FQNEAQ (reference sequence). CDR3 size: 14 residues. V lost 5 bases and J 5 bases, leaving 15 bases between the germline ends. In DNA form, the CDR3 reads TGTGCCAGCAGCCGAGTGCCCAACGCGGAGACCCAGTACTTC. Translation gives CASSRVPNAETQYF.

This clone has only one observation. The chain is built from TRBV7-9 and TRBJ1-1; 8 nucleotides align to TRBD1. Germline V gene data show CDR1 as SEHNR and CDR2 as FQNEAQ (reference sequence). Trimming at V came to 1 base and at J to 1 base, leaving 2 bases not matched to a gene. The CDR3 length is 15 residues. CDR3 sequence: CASSLVGTGNTEAFF. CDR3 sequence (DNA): TGTGCCAGCAGCTTAGTCGGGACAGGGAACACTGAAGCTTTCTTT.

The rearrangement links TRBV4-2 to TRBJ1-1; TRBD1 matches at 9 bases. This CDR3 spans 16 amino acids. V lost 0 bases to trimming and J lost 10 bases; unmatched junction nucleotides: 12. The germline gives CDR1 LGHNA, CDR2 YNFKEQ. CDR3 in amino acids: CASSQDWGQGTSGAFF. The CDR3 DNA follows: TGTGCCAGCAGCCAAGATTGGGGACAGGGCACCTCCGGAGCTTTCTTT.

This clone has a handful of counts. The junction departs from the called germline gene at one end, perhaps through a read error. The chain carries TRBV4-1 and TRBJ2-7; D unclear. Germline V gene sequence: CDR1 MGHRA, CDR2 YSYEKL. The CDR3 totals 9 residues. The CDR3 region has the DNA TGCGCCAGCAGCCAAGACGGCCACTTC. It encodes CASSQDGHF.

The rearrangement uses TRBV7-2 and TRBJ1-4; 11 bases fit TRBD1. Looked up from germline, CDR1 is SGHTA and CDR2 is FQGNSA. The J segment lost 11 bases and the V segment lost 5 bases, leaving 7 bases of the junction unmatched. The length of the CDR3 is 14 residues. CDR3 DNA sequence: TGTGCCAGCAGCCTCGGGACAGGGGGGCTGAAACTGTTTTTT. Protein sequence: CASSLGTGGLKLFF.

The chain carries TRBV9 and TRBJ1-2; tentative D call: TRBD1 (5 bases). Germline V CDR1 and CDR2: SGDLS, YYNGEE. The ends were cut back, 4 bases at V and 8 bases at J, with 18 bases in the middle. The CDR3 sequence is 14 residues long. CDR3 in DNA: TGTGCCAGCAGCCCTGGACACCTGGAGGGGGGCTACACCTTC. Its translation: CASSPGHLEGGYTF.

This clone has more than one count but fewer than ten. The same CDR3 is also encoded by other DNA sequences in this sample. In DNA, the CDR3 is TGTGCCAGCAGCTTAGGGAGGGCCACAGATACGCAGTATTTT. Translation gives CASSLGRATDTQYF. The chain is built from TRBV11-3 and TRBJ2-3; D may be TRBD2 (6 bases). In germline, CDR1 is SGHNT, CDR2 YENEEA. This CDR3 comprises 14 residues. V lost 1 base, J lost 2 bases, and 7 bases lay in between.

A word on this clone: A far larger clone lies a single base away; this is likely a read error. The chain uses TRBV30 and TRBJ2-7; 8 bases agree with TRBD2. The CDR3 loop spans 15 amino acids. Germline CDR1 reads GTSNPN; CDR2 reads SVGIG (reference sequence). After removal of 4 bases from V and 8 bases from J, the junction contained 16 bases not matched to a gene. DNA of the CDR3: TGTGCCTGGACCCCCGGGACTAGGCCCGGTTCGCAGCAGTACTTC. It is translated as CAWTPGTRPGSQQYF. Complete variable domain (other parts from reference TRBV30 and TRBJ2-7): SQTIHQWPATLVQPVGSPLSLECTVEGTSNPNLYWYRQAAGRGLQLLFYSVGIGQISSEVPQNLSASRPQDRQFILSSKKLLLSDSGFYLCAWTPGTRPGSQQYFGPGTRLTVT.

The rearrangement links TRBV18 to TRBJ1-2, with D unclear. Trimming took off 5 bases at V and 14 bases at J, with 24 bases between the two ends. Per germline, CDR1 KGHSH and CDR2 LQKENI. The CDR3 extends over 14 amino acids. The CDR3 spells CASSLALADSLRTF. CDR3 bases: TGTGCCAGCTCATTAGCGCTGGCAGATTCGTTAAGAACCTTC.

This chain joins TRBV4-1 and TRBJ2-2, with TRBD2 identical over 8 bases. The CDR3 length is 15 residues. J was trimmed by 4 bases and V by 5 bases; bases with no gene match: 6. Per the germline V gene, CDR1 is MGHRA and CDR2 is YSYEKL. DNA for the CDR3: TGCGCCAGCAGCTCAGCGGGAGTGGGCACCGGGGAGCTGTTTTTT. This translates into CASSSAGVGTGELFF.

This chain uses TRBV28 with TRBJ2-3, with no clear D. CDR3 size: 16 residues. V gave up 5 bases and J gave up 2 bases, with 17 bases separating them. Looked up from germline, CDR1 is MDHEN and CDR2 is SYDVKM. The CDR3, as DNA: TGTGCCAGCAGTCCCCCCGTGGGCAGGTCCACAGATACGCAGTATTTT. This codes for CASSPPVGRSTDTQYF. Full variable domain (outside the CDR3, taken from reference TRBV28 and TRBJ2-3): DVKVTQSSRYLVKRTGEKVFLECVQDMDHENMFWYRQDPGLGLRLIYFSYDVKMKEKGDIPEGYSVSREKKERFSLILESASTNQTSMYLCASSPPVGRSTDTQYFGPGTRLTVL.

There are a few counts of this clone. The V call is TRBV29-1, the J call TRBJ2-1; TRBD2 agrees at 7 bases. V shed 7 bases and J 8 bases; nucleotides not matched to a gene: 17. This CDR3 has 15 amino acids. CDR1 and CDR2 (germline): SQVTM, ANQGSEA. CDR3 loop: CSARGGIRGDDEQFF. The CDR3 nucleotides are TGCAGCGCGCGCGGGGGTATTAGAGGTGACGATGAGCAGTTCTTC.

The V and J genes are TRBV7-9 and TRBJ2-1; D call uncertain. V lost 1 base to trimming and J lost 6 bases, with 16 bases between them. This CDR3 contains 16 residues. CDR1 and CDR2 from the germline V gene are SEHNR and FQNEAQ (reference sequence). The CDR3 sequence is CASSLEWGFAPNEQFF. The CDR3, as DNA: TGTGCCAGCAGCTTAGAATGGGGATTTGCCCCCAATGAGCAGTTCTTC.

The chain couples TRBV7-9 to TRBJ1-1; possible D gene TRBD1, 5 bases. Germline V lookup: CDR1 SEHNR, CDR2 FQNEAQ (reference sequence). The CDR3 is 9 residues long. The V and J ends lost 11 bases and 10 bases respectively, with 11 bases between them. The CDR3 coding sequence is TGTGCCGGGGGGACGGGAGCTTTCTTT. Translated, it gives CAGGTGAFF.

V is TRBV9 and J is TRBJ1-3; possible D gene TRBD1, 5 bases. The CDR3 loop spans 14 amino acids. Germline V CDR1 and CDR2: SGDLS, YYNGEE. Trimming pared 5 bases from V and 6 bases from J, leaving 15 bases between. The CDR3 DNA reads TGTGCCAGCAGTGACACAGGCTTACTAAACACCATATATTTT. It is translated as CASSDTGLLNTIYF.

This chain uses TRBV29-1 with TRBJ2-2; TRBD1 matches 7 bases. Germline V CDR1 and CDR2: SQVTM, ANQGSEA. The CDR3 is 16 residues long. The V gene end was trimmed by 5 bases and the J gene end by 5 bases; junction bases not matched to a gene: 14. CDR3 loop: CSVNGLRDRQTGELFF. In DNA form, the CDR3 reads TGCAGCGTTAACGGTCTTCGGGACAGACAAACCGGGGAGCTGTTTTTT.

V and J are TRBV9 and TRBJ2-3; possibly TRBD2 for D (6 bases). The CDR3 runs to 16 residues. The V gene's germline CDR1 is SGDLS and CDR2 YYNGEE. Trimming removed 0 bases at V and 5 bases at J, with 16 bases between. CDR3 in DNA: TGTGCCAGCAGCGTAGAGCCGGGAGTGGGGGGAGATACGCAGTATTTT. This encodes CASSVEPGVGGDTQYF.

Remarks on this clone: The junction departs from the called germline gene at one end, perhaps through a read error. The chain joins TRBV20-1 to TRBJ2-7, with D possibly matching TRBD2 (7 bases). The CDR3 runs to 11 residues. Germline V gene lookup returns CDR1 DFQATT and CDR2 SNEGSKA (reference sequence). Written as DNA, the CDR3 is TGCAGTGCTGGGGGGGGCCTAGCTGGAGGGTTC. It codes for CSAGGGLAGGF.

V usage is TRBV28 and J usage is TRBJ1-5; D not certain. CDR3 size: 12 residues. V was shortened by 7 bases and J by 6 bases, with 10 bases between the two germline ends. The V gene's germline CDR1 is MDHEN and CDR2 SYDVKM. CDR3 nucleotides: TGTGCCAGCACCGGACGCGGTCAGCCCCAGCATTTT. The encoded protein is CASTGRGQPQHF.

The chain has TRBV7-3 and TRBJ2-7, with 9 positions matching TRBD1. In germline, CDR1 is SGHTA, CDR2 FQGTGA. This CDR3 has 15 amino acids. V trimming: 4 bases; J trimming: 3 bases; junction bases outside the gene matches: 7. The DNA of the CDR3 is TGTGCCAGCAGCTCCGGACAGGGGAGTTACTACGAGCAGTACTTC. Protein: CASSSGQGSYYEQYF.

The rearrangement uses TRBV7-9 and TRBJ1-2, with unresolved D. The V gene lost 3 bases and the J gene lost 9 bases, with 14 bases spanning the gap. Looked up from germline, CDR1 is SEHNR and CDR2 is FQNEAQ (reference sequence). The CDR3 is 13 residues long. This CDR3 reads CASSFTDLRSYTF. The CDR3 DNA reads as TGTGCCAGCAGCTTCACTGATCTAAGGAGCTACACCTTC.

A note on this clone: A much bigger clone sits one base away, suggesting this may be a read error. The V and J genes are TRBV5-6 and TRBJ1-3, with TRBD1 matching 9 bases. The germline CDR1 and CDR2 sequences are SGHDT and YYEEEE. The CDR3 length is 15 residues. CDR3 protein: CASSFYRGRGNTTYF. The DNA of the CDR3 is TGTGCCAGCAGCTTCTACAGGGGGCGAGGAAACACCACATATTTT.

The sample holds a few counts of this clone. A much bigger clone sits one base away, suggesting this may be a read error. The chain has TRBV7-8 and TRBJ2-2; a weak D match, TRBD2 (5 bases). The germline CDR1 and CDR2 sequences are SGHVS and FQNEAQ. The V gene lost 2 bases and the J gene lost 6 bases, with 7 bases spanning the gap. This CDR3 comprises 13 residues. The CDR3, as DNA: TGTGCCAGCAGCTTATCGGGGTCCGGGGAGCTGTTTTTT. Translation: CASSLSGSGELFF.

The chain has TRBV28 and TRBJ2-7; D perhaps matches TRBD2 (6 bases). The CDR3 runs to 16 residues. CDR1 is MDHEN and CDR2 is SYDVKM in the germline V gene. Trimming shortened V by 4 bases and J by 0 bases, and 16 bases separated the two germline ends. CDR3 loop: CASSSPGEPNSYEQYF. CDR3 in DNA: TGTGCCAGCAGTTCCCCGGGGGAGCCGAACTCCTACGAGCAGTACTTC.

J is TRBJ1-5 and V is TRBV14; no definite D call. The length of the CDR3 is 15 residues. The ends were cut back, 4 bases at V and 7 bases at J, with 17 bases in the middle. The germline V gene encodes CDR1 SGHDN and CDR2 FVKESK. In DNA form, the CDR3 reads TGTGCCAGCAGCCTCAGGACCGGGCTCAAGCAGCCCCAGCATTTT. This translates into CASSLRTGLKQPQHF. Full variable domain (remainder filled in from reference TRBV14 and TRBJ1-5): EAGVTQFPSHSVIEKGQTVTLRCDPISGHDNLYWYRRVMGKEIKFLLHFVKESKQDESGMPNNRFLAERTGGTYSTLKVQPAELEDSGVYFCASSLRTGLKQPQHFGDGTRLSIL.